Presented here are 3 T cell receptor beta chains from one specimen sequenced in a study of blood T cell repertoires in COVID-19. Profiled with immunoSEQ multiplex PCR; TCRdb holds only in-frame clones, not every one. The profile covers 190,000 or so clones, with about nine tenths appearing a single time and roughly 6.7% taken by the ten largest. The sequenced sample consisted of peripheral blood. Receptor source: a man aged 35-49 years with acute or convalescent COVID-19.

The CDR3 DNA sequence: TGTGCCTGGGCGGGACAGGGGGCAAACACCATATATTTT. It specifies CAWAGQGANTIYF. The chain links TRBV30 to TRBJ1-3, with 12 bases aligning to TRBD1. This CDR3 comprises 13 residues. CDR1 is GTSNPN and CDR2 is SVGIG in the germline V gene (reference sequence). Losses at the gene ends were 5 bases for V and 6 bases for J; bases not matched to a gene: 2. The whole variable domain, filled in from reference TRBV30 and TRBJ1-3, reads SQTIHQWPATLVQPVGSPLSLECTVEGTSNPNLYWYRQAAGRGLQLLFYSVGIGQISSEVPQNLSASRPQDRQFILSSKKLLLSDSGFYLCAWAGQGANTIYFGEGSWLTVV.

CDR3: CATSRDRGPGNTIYF. The CDR3 DNA sequence: TGTGCCACCAGCAGAGACAGGGGGCCGGGAAACACCATATATTTT. The V and J genes are TRBV15 and TRBJ1-3, with 8 positions matching TRBD1. Trimming removed 0 bases from V and 4 bases from J; junction bases left unmatched: 2. The CDR3 sequence is 15 residues long. The germline V gene has CDR1 LNHNV and CDR2 YYDKDF (reference sequence).

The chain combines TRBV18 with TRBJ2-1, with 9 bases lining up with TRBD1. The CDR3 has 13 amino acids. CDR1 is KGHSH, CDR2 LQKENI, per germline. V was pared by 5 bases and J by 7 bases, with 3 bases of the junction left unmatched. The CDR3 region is CASSGTGRNEQFF. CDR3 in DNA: TGTGCCAGCTCAGGGACAGGGAGGAATGAGCAGTTCTTC.